Presented here are 9 T cell receptor beta chains from one specimen sequenced in a study of T cell responses to AZD1222 COVID-19 vaccine. TCRdb's copy holds only in-frame clones and misses some; the assay was immunoSEQ multiplex PCR. Found here are 95,000 to 100,000 clones, under 90% of them singletons; the top ten hold approximately 24%. The sample here was peripheral blood, taken on day 0 of AZD1222 vaccination. Source of these receptors: an adult in good health.

This clone has a handful of counts. The chain couples TRBV6-4 to TRBJ2-3; 7 bases match TRBD2. The CDR3 covers 14 residues. The V gene's germline CDR1 is MRHNA and CDR2 SNTAGT. V lost 9 bases, J lost 4 bases, and 10 bases stayed unmatched. The CDR3 DNA follows: TGTGCCAGTTCGAGGGAGGGAATGGCAGATACGCAGTATTTT. This encodes CASSREGMADTQYF.

The chain recombines TRBV12-5 with TRBJ2-6; TRBD1 agrees at 9 bases. After removal of 5 bases from V and 4 bases from J, the junction contained 18 bases not matched to a gene. CDR3 length: 20 amino acids. Germline-derived CDR1 and CDR2 are LGHNT and FRNRAP. DNA for the CDR3: TGTGCTAGTGGTCCGAATACGGGGGGACAGGGCCCGTTCGGGGCCAACGTCCTGACTTTC. Its protein is CASGPNTGGQGPFGANVLTF. Variable domain in full (rest from reference TRBV12-5 and TRBJ2-6): DARVTQTPRHKVTEMGQEVTMRCQPILGHNTVFWYRQTMMQGLELLAYFRNRAPLDDSGMPKDRFSAEMPDATLATLKIQPSEPRDSAVYFCASGPNTGGQGPFGANVLTFGAGSRLTVL.

The rearrangement joins TRBV28 to TRBJ1-5, with TRBD1 identical over 9 bases. The germline V gene has CDR1 MDHEN and CDR2 SYDVKM. Losses at the gene ends were 4 bases for V and 2 bases for J; bases not matched to a gene: 3. This CDR3 has 15 amino acids. In DNA form, the CDR3 reads TGTGCCAGCAGTTGGGACAGGGCCCGCAATCAGCCCCAGCATTTT. Protein sequence: CASSWDRARNQPQHF.

V and J are TRBV4-3 and TRBJ2-7, with 8 bases matching TRBD2. V shed 0 bases and J 3 bases; nucleotides not matched to a gene: 4. The CDR3 extends over 15 amino acids. CDR1 and CDR2 from the germline V gene are LGHNA and YSLEER. The CDR3 nucleotides are TGCGCCAGCAGCCAAGAAGCAAGCGGGAGCTACGAGCAGTACTTC. It specifies CASSQEASGSYEQYF.

This clone showed up just once. The V and J genes are TRBV30 and TRBJ1-3; TRBD1 matches at 7 bases. The CDR3 covers 16 residues. Unmatched junction bases numbered 9, after V lost 2 bases and J lost 2 bases. From germline, CDR1 is GTSNPN and CDR2 SVGIG (reference sequence). The CDR3 sequence is CAWSRDRRITGNTIYF. The CDR3 DNA reads TGTGCCTGGAGTAGGGACAGAAGAATTACTGGAAACACCATATATTTT.

The CDR3 reads CASSEGAKATNEKLFF. CDR3 in DNA: TGTGCCAGCAGCGAGGGGGCAAAAGCAACTAATGAAAAACTGTTTTTT. This chain uses TRBV9 with TRBJ1-4; 7 positions match TRBD1. J gave up 0 bases and V 3 bases, and 5 bases lay outside the gene matches. The length of the CDR3 is 16 residues. Germline CDR1 and CDR2: SGDLS and YYNGEE.

The rearrangement links TRBV24-1 to TRBJ1-5; 11 nucleotides align to TRBD1. Germline V CDR1 and CDR2: KGHDR, SFDVKD. V was clipped by 3 bases and J by 7 bases; unmatched bases: 10. This CDR3 has 17 residues. The CDR3 coding sequence is TGTGCCACCAGTGATACGACCGGGACAGGGGGAGACCAGCCCCAGCATTTT. The encoded protein is CATSDTTGTGGDQPQHF.

The J gene is TRBJ1-1, the V gene TRBV5-1, with D perhaps TRBD1 (5 bases). The germline V gene encodes CDR1 SGHRS and CDR2 YFSETQ. The CDR3 totals 13 residues. V was pared by 3 bases and J by 4 bases, with 10 bases between. CDR3 residues: CASSSGPSTEAFF. The CDR3 coding sequence is TGCGCCAGCAGCTCGGGACCGAGCACTGAAGCTTTCTTT.

The V and J genes are TRBV28 and TRBJ2-7, with D possibly being TRBD1 or TRBD2 (5 bases each). Per the germline V gene, CDR1 is MDHEN and CDR2 is SYDVKM. CDR3 length equals 16 residues. V was trimmed by 6 bases and J by 1 base, leaving 19 bases between them. CDR3 nucleotides: TGTGCCAGCAGCCTAGACTCCCCGAGGGGTTCCTACGAGCAGTACTTC. This codes for CASSLDSPRGSYEQYF.